This TCR beta chain emerged from a study of shared clonotypes between healthy human individuals. Repertoires were generated with immunoSEQ multiplex PCR, while TCRdb's copy carries only in-frame clones and drops some. Of more than 450,000 clones listed, 79% are singletons. Germline loops: CDR1 SGHVS, CDR2 FQNEAQ. V was cut by 1 base and J by 2 bases, with 11 bases left in between. The CDR3 spans 15 residues. Specimen: PBMCs. The sequence came from a woman in her 40s in good health. Some clones in this sample may be carry-over from other donors' samples. The chain couples TRBV7-8 to TRBJ1-2, with D uncertain. CDR3 amino acids: CASSLGRARNYGYTF. The CDR3 DNA is TGTGCCAGCAGCTTAGGGCGGGCGCGGAACTATGGCTACACCTTC.